The clone carrying this T cell receptor beta chain has more than one count but fewer than ten. The target antigen is unknown. Preparation of the TCRbeta library used unique molecular identifiers. One entry per CDR3 protein results from TCRdb running MiXCR on the PCR reads. The sample has about 490,000 distinct CDR3 sequences; roughly a tenth are singletons. This entry is derived from a study of T-cell reconstitution after alpha-beta-depleted transplantation in children. Study-wide findings and caveats: Expanded graft clones numbering several hundred reportedly gave rise to alpha-beta T cells about two months after transplant. Hyperexpanded clones declined; after one year, newly produced T cells mostly supplied diversity. Some patients' high day-60 TCRbeta diversity was attributed to recipient cells surviving conditioning.

The V segment lost 2 bases and the J segment 4 bases; nucleotides outside the gene matches: 10. The germline V gene encodes CDR1 MNHEY and CDR2 SMNVEV (reference sequence). The CDR3 loop spans 16 amino acids. The TCR was taken from a child aged 2-15 years with inherited bone marrow failure, due to receive a stem cell transplant. The sample in question was PBMCs, obtained before TCRalphabeta/CD19-depleted stem cell transplant. The gene calls are TRBV27 and TRBJ1-2; 7 bases are shared with TRBD1. The CDR3 nucleotides read TGTGCCAGCAGTTTAACCTCCGGGACAGAGATCTATGGCTACACCTTC. It encodes CASSLTSGTEIYGYTF.